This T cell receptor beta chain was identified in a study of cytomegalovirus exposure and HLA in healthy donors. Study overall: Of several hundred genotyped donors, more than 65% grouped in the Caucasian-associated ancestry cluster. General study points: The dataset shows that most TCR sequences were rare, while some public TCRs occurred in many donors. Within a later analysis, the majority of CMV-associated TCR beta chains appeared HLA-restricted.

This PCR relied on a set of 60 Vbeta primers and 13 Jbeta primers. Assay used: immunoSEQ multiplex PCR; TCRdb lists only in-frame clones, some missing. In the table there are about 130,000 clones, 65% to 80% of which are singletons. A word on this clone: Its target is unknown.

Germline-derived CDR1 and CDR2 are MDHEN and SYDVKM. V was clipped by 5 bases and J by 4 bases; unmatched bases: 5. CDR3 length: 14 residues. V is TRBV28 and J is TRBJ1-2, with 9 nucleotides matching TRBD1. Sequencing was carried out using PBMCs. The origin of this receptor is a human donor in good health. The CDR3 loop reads CASSPGTGPYGYTF. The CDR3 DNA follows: TGTGCCAGCAGTCCCGGGACAGGGCCCTATGGCTACACCTTC.